One and the same sample provided the 17 T cell receptor beta chains below, sequenced in a study of CD8+ T cells in alopecia areata. Treatment of the sample: oral pan-JAK inhibitor, 5-10 mg twice daily. RNA extraction and reverse transcription yielded cDNA as sequencing template. The repertoire was sequenced with immunoSEQ multiplex PCR; TCRdb's copy has only in-frame clones and lacks some. The sample consists of approximately 100,000 clones, around 84% of them appearing once. The specimen comprised CD8+ T cells sorted from blood, sampled at approximately week 34, from a patient treated with tofacitinib. The receptors here all came from a human donor with alopecia areata.

The J gene is TRBJ2-1, the V gene TRBV7-9, with D possibly being TRBD2 (5 bases). Germline CDR1 SEHNR, CDR2 FQNEAQ (reference sequence). V was cut by 3 bases and J by 5 bases, with 11 bases left in between. The CDR3 loop spans 14 amino acids. The CDR3 protein is CASSFLAADNEQFF. The CDR3 DNA is TGTGCCAGCAGCTTTCTAGCAGCAGACAATGAGCAGTTCTTC.

The chain uses TRBV2 and TRBJ2-7, with TRBD2 matching 7 bases. The CDR3 is made up of 12 amino acids. CDR1 is SNHLY, CDR2 FYNNEI, per germline. The J segment lost 4 bases and the V segment lost 11 bases, leaving 8 bases of the junction unmatched. This CDR3 is CAASGTKYEQYF. The DNA for the CDR3 is TGTGCCGCATCCGGGACTAAGTACGAGCAGTACTTC.

The chain is built from TRBV29-1 and TRBJ1-1; the D is unclear. The V and J ends lost 4 bases and 6 bases respectively, with 9 bases between them. The CDR3 extends over 11 amino acids. Germline CDR1 is SQVTM and CDR2 is ANQGSEA. The CDR3 nucleotides read TGCAGCGTTGCGAAGGGCGCTGAAGCTTTCTTT. This translates into CSVAKGAEAFF. The full variable domain, completed using reference TRBV29-1 and TRBJ1-1, is SAVISQKPSRDICQRGTSLTIQCQVDSQVTMMFWYRQQPGQSLTLIATANQGSEATYESGFVIDKFPISRPNLTFSTLTVSNMSPEDSSIYLCSVAKGAEAFFGQGTRLTVV.

CDR3 DNA sequence: TGTGCCAGCAGCGTCGACATGAACACTGAAGCTTTCTTT. Amino acid sequence: CASSVDMNTEAFF. This chain links TRBV5-5 with TRBJ1-1; no reliable D call. Germline CDR1 and CDR2: SGHKS and YYEKEE (reference sequence). The CDR3 length is 13 residues. Trimming cost V 4 bases and J 0 bases, with 7 bases left between them.

The V gene is TRBV27, the J gene TRBJ2-3; 8 nucleotides align to TRBD1. Losses at the gene ends were 5 bases for V and 0 bases for J; bases not matched to a gene: 7. The V gene's germline CDR1 is MNHEY and CDR2 SMNVEV (reference sequence). This CDR3 comprises 16 residues. The CDR3 loop is CASSHRQGISTDTQYF. The CDR3 nucleotides read TGTGCCAGCAGTCATAGACAGGGGATAAGCACAGATACGCAGTATTTT.

The V gene is TRBV29-1, the J gene TRBJ1-1; unclear D gene. The CDR3 contains 12 residues. Germline assignment: CDR1 SQVTM and CDR2 ANQGSEA. Trimming left V 4 bases short and J 8 bases short, with 14 bases between. The CDR3 region is CSVVAGITEAFF. The CDR3 DNA follows: TGCAGCGTTGTTGCAGGCATAACAGAAGCTTTCTTT. Combining the CDR3 with reference TRBV29-1 and TRBJ1-1 gives the whole variable domain SAVISQKPSRDICQRGTSLTIQCQVDSQVTMMFWYRQQPGQSLTLIATANQGSEATYESGFVIDKFPISRPNLTFSTLTVSNMSPEDSSIYLCSVVAGITEAFFGQGTRLTVV.

The chain recombines TRBV27 with TRBJ1-2; TRBD1 matches at 8 bases. CDR3 length: 14 amino acids. The germline CDR1 and CDR2 sequences are MNHEY and SMNVEV (reference sequence). J gave up 3 bases and V 10 bases, and 10 bases lay outside the gene matches. CDR3 nucleotides: TGTGCCACCTCAGGGGGCGGGGGCCACTATGGCTACACCTTC. It encodes CATSGGGGHYGYTF.

The rearrangement uses TRBV11-2 and TRBJ2-1; TRBD2 matches at 15 bases. V shed 0 bases, J shed 6 bases, and the junction held 9 bases outside the gene matches. Germline V gene sequence: CDR1 SGHAT, CDR2 FQNNGV. The CDR3 consists of 19 residues. The CDR3 loop reads CASSLDPGLAGGVSNEQFF. Written as DNA, the CDR3 is TGTGCCAGCAGCTTAGATCCCGGACTAGCGGGAGGGGTCAGCAATGAGCAGTTCTTC.

V is TRBV10-3 and J is TRBJ2-3, with D perhaps TRBD2 (5 bases). This CDR3 contains 17 residues. V lost 2 bases to trimming and J lost 0 bases, with 15 bases between them. In germline, CDR1 is ENHRY, CDR2 SYGVKD. CDR3 coding DNA: TGTGCCATCAGTGAGAGGGAGTACGGCAAGAGCACAGATACGCAGTATTTT. It specifies CAISEREYGKSTDTQYF.

The rearrangement joins TRBV5-4 to TRBJ2-1, with D possibly matching TRBD2 (6 bases). The germline V gene encodes CDR1 SGHNT and CDR2 YYREEE (reference sequence). There are 17 residues in the CDR3. V was shortened by 1 base and J by 0 bases, with 14 bases between the two germline ends. CDR3 loop: CASSLYGTPLSYNEQFF. In nucleotides, the CDR3 is TGTGCCAGCAGCTTGTACGGGACTCCTCTCTCCTACAATGAGCAGTTCTTC.

The gene calls are TRBV11-2 and TRBJ2-1; D call uncertain. The CDR3 loop spans 13 amino acids. Trimming removed 1 base from V and 2 bases from J, with 3 bases in between. The germline gives CDR1 SGHAT, CDR2 FQNNGV. CDR3 residues: CASSLGAYNEQFF. The CDR3 DNA reads TGTGCCAGCAGCTTAGGCGCCTACAATGAGCAGTTCTTC.

This clone was seen more than once but under ten times. The chain uses TRBV29-1 and TRBJ2-1; D is uncertain. CDR1 is SQVTM, CDR2 ANQGSEA, per germline. This CDR3 spans 13 amino acids. Trimming cost V 0 bases and J 4 bases, with 7 bases left between them. Here the CDR3 reads CSVEEPSYNEQFF. The CDR3 DNA sequence: TGCAGCGTTGAAGAGCCGTCATACAATGAGCAGTTCTTC.

This clone was seen just once. The chain couples TRBV13 to TRBJ2-2; TRBD2 is a possible D gene (5 bases). The V end was cut by 7 bases, the J end by 1 base, with 13 bases between. This CDR3 spans 15 amino acids. The germline V gene has CDR1 PRHDT and CDR2 FYEKMQ (reference sequence). CDR3 protein: CASKWVGENTGELFF. Here the CDR3 DNA reads TGTGCCAGCAAGTGGGTCGGGGAGAACACCGGGGAGCTGTTTTTT.

In DNA, the CDR3 is TGTGCCAGCAGCTTACCGGGGGAAGTGAGCTACACCTTC. It translates to CASSLPGEVSYTF. V gene TRBV7-9 combines with J gene TRBJ1-2; D may be TRBD1 (5 bases). The CDR3 is 13 amino acids. In germline, CDR1 is SEHNR, CDR2 FQNEAQ (reference sequence). V lost 2 bases to trimming and J lost 9 bases, with 13 bases between them.

This chain connects TRBV6-5 to TRBJ2-7; tentatively, D is TRBD2 (6 bases). Trimming took off 1 base at V and 2 bases at J, with 9 bases between the two ends. Germline CDR1 and CDR2: MNHEY and SVGAGI. The CDR3 has 14 residues. The CDR3 loop reads CASSYFGGPYEQYF. In DNA form, the CDR3 reads TGTGCCAGCAGTTACTTCGGGGGACCCTACGAGCAGTACTTC.

This clone was seen just once. The chain links TRBV29-1 to TRBJ1-6; the match to TRBD1 covers 7 bases. The ends lost 7 bases at V and 10 bases at J; junction bases unmatched: 10. The germline gives CDR1 SQVTM, CDR2 ANQGSEA. CDR3 length equals 13 residues. DNA of the CDR3: TGCAGCGCCGCCACAGGGGAAGGATCACCCCTCCACTTT. It encodes CSAATGEGSPLHF. The whole variable domain, filled in from reference TRBV29-1 and TRBJ1-6, reads SAVISQKPSRDICQRGTSLTIQCQVDSQVTMMFWYRQQPGQSLTLIATANQGSEATYESGFVIDKFPISRPNLTFSTLTVSNMSPEDSSIYLCSAATGEGSPLHFGNGTRLTVT.

The chain links TRBV7-8 to TRBJ2-3, with D hard to call. Looked up from germline, CDR1 is SGHVS and CDR2 is FQNEAQ. Trimming left V 5 bases short and J 2 bases short, with 8 bases between. CDR3 size: 13 residues. CDR3 protein: CASSRTITDTQYF. The CDR3 DNA reads as TGTGCCAGCAGCAGAACGATCACAGATACGCAGTATTTT.